The 10 T cell receptor beta chains presented below share a single source sample, sequenced in a study of blood T cell repertoires in COVID-19. Using immunoSEQ multiplex PCR, the repertoire was profiled, and TCRdb retains in-frame clones only, with some absent. The data contain about 240,000 clones, around 83% of them singletons. The sample comprised peripheral blood. The source is a woman in her fifties or sixties with active or convalescent COVID-19.

CDR3 residues: CASSPPNQGEYGYTF. The CDR3 DNA reads TGTGCCAGCTCACCACCGAATCAGGGCGAGTATGGCTACACCTTC. This chain connects TRBV18 to TRBJ1-2; D might be TRBD1 (5 bases). Trimming took 0 bases from V and 5 from J, leaving 13 bases between them. From germline, CDR1 is KGHSH and CDR2 LQKENI. The CDR3 extends over 15 amino acids.

The J gene is TRBJ1-1, the V gene TRBV27; a weak D match, TRBD1 (5 bases). The CDR3 spans 14 residues. Per germline, CDR1 MNHEY and CDR2 SMNVEV (reference sequence). V gave up 2 bases and J gave up 2 bases, with 9 bases separating them. The CDR3 protein is CASSLRGDNTEAFF. DNA for the CDR3: TGTGCCAGCAGTTTACGGGGGGATAACACTGAAGCTTTCTTT.

The gene calls are TRBV10-3 and TRBJ2-5, with TRBD1 matching 7 bases. The V gene's germline CDR1 is ENHRY and CDR2 SYGVKD. Losses at the gene ends were 6 bases for V and 3 bases for J; bases not matched to a gene: 4. The CDR3 length is 13 residues. CDR3 protein: CAISPTGKETQYF. CDR3 in DNA: TGTGCCATCAGCCCGACAGGGAAAGAGACCCAGTACTTC.

This clone was seen a handful of times. V gene TRBV5-6 combines with J gene TRBJ1-2; TRBD1 agrees at 7 bases. Germline V lookup: CDR1 SGHDT, CDR2 YYEEEE. Unmatched junction bases numbered 12, after V lost 4 bases and J lost 3 bases. The CDR3 has 16 residues. As DNA, the CDR3 is TGTGCCAGCAGCCTCCCGAGGGTCAGGGGGGACTATGGCTACACCTTC. Translating it yields CASSLPRVRGDYGYTF.

The chain has TRBV5-5 and TRBJ1-2; a possible D gene is TRBD1 (5 bases). This CDR3 contains 14 residues. Germline V CDR1 and CDR2: SGHKS, YYEKEE (reference sequence). V lost 4 bases and J 2 bases, leaving 12 bases between the germline ends. The CDR3 here is CASSQSTVNYGYTF. DNA for the CDR3: TGTGCCAGCAGCCAATCGACAGTGAACTATGGCTACACCTTC.

This clone was seen a single time. The chain uses TRBV7-8 and TRBJ1-6; unclear D gene. Trimming took 4 bases from V and 3 from J, leaving 19 bases between them. There are 18 residues in the CDR3. CDR1 is SGHVS, CDR2 FQNEAQ, per germline. The CDR3 region is CASSSVKIGLRYNSPLHF. CDR3 bases: TGTGCCAGCAGCTCCGTCAAGATCGGACTCCGCTATAATTCACCCCTCCACTTT.

The gene calls are TRBV6-1 and TRBJ1-4; TRBD1 is a possible D gene (5 bases). The CDR3 spans 13 residues. Trimming took off 3 bases at V and 6 bases at J, with 8 bases between the two ends. CDR1 and CDR2 (germline): MNHNS, SASEGT. The CDR3 coding sequence is TGTGCCAGCAGTGAGGGACTGTATGAAAAACTGTTTTTT. This codes for CASSEGLYEKLFF.

The chain's CDR3 is CASRTGVGSSYEQYF. DNA of the CDR3: TGTGCCAGCAGAACAGGGGTGGGGAGCTCCTACGAGCAGTACTTC. The chain uses TRBV6-5 and TRBJ2-7; 7 nucleotides line up with TRBD1. Losses at the gene ends were 6 bases for V and 0 bases for J; bases not matched to a gene: 8. The germline V gene has CDR1 MNHEY and CDR2 SVGAGI. This CDR3 contains 15 residues.

J is TRBJ2-2 and V is TRBV5-1, with D possibly TRBD1 on 5 matching bases. From germline, CDR1 is SGHRS and CDR2 YFSETQ. V lost 0 bases and J 4 bases, leaving 7 bases between the germline ends. This CDR3 has 14 amino acids. The CDR3 coding sequence is TGCGCCAGCAGCTTGGGCAGGGTCACCGGGGAGCTGTTTTTT. Residues: CASSLGRVTGELFF.

The CDR3 region is CASSFSLAEAQYF. DNA for the CDR3: TGTGCCAGCAGCTTTAGTTTGGCCGAGGCCCAGTACTTC. The rearrangement uses TRBV7-2 and TRBJ2-5; D gene uncertain. Germline V gene sequence: CDR1 SGHTA, CDR2 FQGNSA. Between the trimmed V and J ends, which lost 3 bases and 9 bases, there was a span of 14 bases. The CDR3 spans 13 residues. The variable domain in full, with the rest retrieved from reference TRBV7-2 and TRBJ2-5, is GAGVSQSPSNKVTEKGKDVELRCDPISGHTALYWYRQSLGQGLEFLIYFQGNSAPDKSGLPSDRFSAERTGGSVSTLTIQRTQQEDSAVYLCASSFSLAEAQYFGPGTRLLVL.